The sequence of this T cell receptor (beta chain) was determined in a study of PD-1 blockade in classical Hodgkin lymphoma. About this clone itself: Its specificity is unknown.

Study-wide results and caveats: Complete responders' baseline diversity resembled that of newly diagnosed patients. Possibly reflecting disease activity or prior therapy, repertoire differences have causes that remain undefined. Nivolumab initiation under 1 year post-ASCT meant exclusion.

Brentuximab vedotin exposure varied, and every patient relapsed after autologous stem cell transplantation. Best overall response was complete response, partial response or progressive disease in these relapsed/refractory classical Hodgkin lymphoma patients. TCRdb's copy holds only in-frame clones and misses some; the assay was immunoSEQ multiplex PCR. The sample has tens of thousands of clones; about three quarters are singletons. The CDR3 is 13 residues long. Germline V lookup: CDR1 GTSNPN, CDR2 SVGIG (reference sequence). The chain joins TRBV30 to TRBJ2-5, with a tentative D call TRBD2 (7 bases). The material was peripheral blood mononuclear cells (PBMCs), obtained at baseline. The source of this sequence is a human donor with classical Hodgkin lymphoma. The CDR3 bases are TGTGCGATACAGGGAAGGACTAGAGAGACCCAGTACTTC. It yields the protein CAIQGRTRETQYF.